These 28 T cell receptor beta chains were sequenced from one sample in a study of blood T cell repertoires in COVID-19 (dated by TCRdb to 2019 to 2021). Receptor libraries were prepared by the immunoSEQ multiplex PCR assay. TCRdb re-hosts the immuneACCESS table, in-frame sequences only. Its copies lack some clones; in the studies checked, an unresolved V gene accounts for under half of them, and the cause for the rest is not known. A total of some 330,000 clones appear in this sample, roughly 89% of them only once. About 2% of the sample is taken by the ten largest. The source material was peripheral blood. The receptors were gathered from a woman in her twenties or thirties with COVID-19, enrolled during active disease.

The rearrangement joins TRBV19 to TRBJ1-5, with D possibly TRBD1 on 5 matching bases. The V and J ends lost 4 bases and 9 bases respectively, with 19 bases between them. CDR1 LNHDA and CDR2 SQIVND come from the germline V gene (reference sequence). This CDR3 has 15 amino acids. The CDR3: CASSTAALQGTPQHF. CDR3 DNA sequence: TGTGCCAGTAGTACCGCCGCCCTCCAGGGCACGCCCCAGCATTTT.

The chain recombines TRBV27 with TRBJ2-3; 7 positions agree with TRBD1. The CDR3 covers 14 residues. The J segment lost 2 bases and the V segment lost 5 bases, leaving 4 bases of the junction unmatched. CDR1 and CDR2 (germline): MNHEY, SMNVEV (reference sequence). The CDR3 reads CASSPGTATDTQYF. CDR3 coding DNA: TGTGCCAGCAGTCCCGGGACAGCCACAGATACGCAGTATTTT.

The chain carries TRBV6-6 and TRBJ1-1; D possibly corresponds to TRBD1 (5 bases). The germline V gene has CDR1 MNHNY and CDR2 SVGAGI (reference sequence). The V end lost 11 bases, the J end lost 5 bases, and 12 bases lay between the germline ends. The CDR3 consists of 11 residues. CDR3 residues: CAPGQGTEAFF. The CDR3 DNA sequence: TGTGCCCCAGGGCAGGGAACTGAAGCTTTCTTT.

The sample holds a few counts of this clone. This chain links TRBV7-9 with TRBJ1-3, with D uncertain. Between the trimmed V and J ends, which lost 3 bases and 0 bases, there was a span of 9 bases. The CDR3 covers 15 residues. CDR1 is SEHNR, CDR2 FQNEAQ, per germline (reference sequence). This chain's CDR3 is CASSFEPNSGNTIYF. CDR3 sequence (DNA): TGTGCCAGCAGCTTCGAGCCCAACTCTGGAAACACCATATATTTT.

This clone came up a few times. The gene calls are TRBV30 and TRBJ2-3, with 8 bases lining up with TRBD1. After removal of 0 bases from V and 5 bases from J, the junction contained 4 bases not matched to a gene. The CDR3 contains 14 residues. The germline gives CDR1 GTSNPN, CDR2 SVGIG (reference sequence). CDR3: CAWSVGQGRDTQYF. CDR3 nucleotide sequence: TGTGCCTGGAGTGTAGGACAGGGTAGAGATACGCAGTATTTT.

For this clone: This same CDR3 is encoded by further DNA sequences in the sample. The chain couples TRBV5-1 to TRBJ1-1; tentatively, D is TRBD1 (5 bases). Germline V gives CDR1 SGHRS, CDR2 YFSETQ. V lost 2 bases and J lost 0, with 8 bases in between. The CDR3 consists of 14 residues. The CDR3 loop reads CASSLGDLNTEAFF. The CDR3 nucleotides read TGCGCCAGCAGCTTAGGGGATTTGAACACTGAAGCTTTCTTT. The full variable domain, rest sourced from reference TRBV5-1 and TRBJ1-1, is KAGVTQTPRYLIKTRGQQVTLSCSPISGHRSVSWYQQTPGQGLQFLFEYFSETQRNKGNFPGRFSGRQFSNSRSEMNVSTLELGDSALYLCASSLGDLNTEAFFGQGTRLTVV.

This clone was seen just once. The chain combines TRBV3-1 (or the pseudogene TRBV3-2) with TRBJ1-2; 7 bases map to TRBD1. The V gene end was trimmed by 6 bases and the J gene end by 3 bases; junction bases not matched to a gene: 7. The CDR3 length is 14 residues. CDR1 is LGHDT, CDR2 YNNKEL, per germline (reference sequence). Here the CDR3 DNA reads TGTGCCAGCAGTCCAAATACAGGGGACTATGGCTACACCTTC. Its protein product is CASSPNTGDYGYTF.

V is TRBV6-5 and J is TRBJ2-1, with TRBD1 matching 9 bases. Germline V gives CDR1 MNHEY, CDR2 SVGAGI. V shed 0 bases and J 9 bases; nucleotides not matched to a gene: 9. The CDR3 is 16 amino acids. CDR3 in DNA: TGTGCCAGCAGTTACTCGAGGGTAACAGGGGGCAGTGAGCAGTTCTTC. Residues: CASSYSRVTGGSEQFF.

This chain connects TRBV6-1 to TRBJ2-5; the D is unclear. Germline V gene lookup returns CDR1 MNHNS and CDR2 SASEGT. CDR3 length equals 15 residues. The V end was cut by 2 bases, the J end by 1 base, with 11 bases between. The CDR3 here is CASSEWSTVQETQYF. DNA of the CDR3: TGTGCCAGCAGTGAATGGAGCACGGTCCAAGAGACCCAGTACTTC.

CDR3: CASSYWGQGAEAFF. The DNA for the CDR3 is TGTGCCAGCAGTTACTGGGGACAGGGTGCTGAAGCTTTCTTT. The V call is TRBV6-2 or TRBV6-3, the J call TRBJ1-1; TRBD1 matches 9 bases. The CDR3 extends over 14 amino acids. The ends lost 1 base at V and 6 bases at J; junction bases unmatched: 3. Germline assignment: CDR1 MNHEY and CDR2 SVGEGT.

CDR3 DNA sequence: TGTGCCAGCAGCGTAGGGCGGGACAGAGGATTCGGCTACACCTTC. This translates into CASSVGRDRGFGYTF. The J gene is TRBJ1-2, the V gene TRBV9, with 7 bases that match TRBD1. This CDR3 region has 15 residues. V lost 0 bases to trimming and J lost 8 bases; unmatched junction nucleotides: 10. CDR1 and CDR2 from the germline V gene are SGDLS and YYNGEE.

This clone appeared once. The CDR3 here is CASRSSQGPSYEQYF. CDR3 sequence (DNA): TGTGCCAGCAGATCATCACAGGGTCCCTCCTACGAGCAGTACTTC. This chain joins TRBV6-5 and TRBJ2-7, with TRBD1 as a possible D gene (6 bases). V was trimmed by 6 bases and J by 0 bases, leaving 15 bases between them. The CDR3 length is 15 residues. Germline CDR1 reads MNHEY; CDR2 reads SVGAGI.

The chain employs TRBV3-1 (or the pseudogene TRBV3-2) and TRBJ2-3; D perhaps matches TRBD2 (5 bases). Trimming stripped 0 bases from V and 5 bases from J, with 21 bases between. CDR3 length equals 18 residues. From germline, CDR1 is LGHDT and CDR2 YNNKEL (reference sequence). The DNA for the CDR3 is TGTGCCAGCAGCCAAGATAACACTGGGAGCGGTATTAGAGATACGCAGTATTTT. Encoded protein: CASSQDNTGSGIRDTQYF.

This CDR3 is CAWSLGGGGADTQYF. DNA of the CDR3: TGTGCCTGGAGTCTCGGGGGCGGGGGGGCAGATACGCAGTATTTT. The chain couples TRBV30 to TRBJ2-3; 9 positions match TRBD2. V shed 2 bases and J 4 bases; nucleotides not matched to a gene: 7. CDR1 is GTSNPN and CDR2 is SVGIG in the germline V gene (reference sequence). The CDR3 contains 15 residues.

The chain carries TRBV3-1 (or the pseudogene TRBV3-2) and TRBJ2-7; 10 bases line up with TRBD2. J was trimmed by 4 bases and V by 8 bases; bases with no gene match: 5. There are 13 residues in the CDR3. CDR1 is LGHDT and CDR2 is YNNKEL in the germline V gene (reference sequence). The chain's CDR3 is CASHSGGLYEQYV. In nucleotides, the CDR3 is TGTGCCAGCCATAGCGGGGGGCTTTACGAGCAGTACGTC.

The rearrangement links TRBV15 to TRBJ1-4; 10 bases agree with TRBD1. Germline V gene sequence: CDR1 LNHNV, CDR2 YYDKDF (reference sequence). Trimming at V came to 3 bases and at J to 7 bases, leaving 2 bases not matched to a gene. The CDR3 runs to 14 residues. CDR3 loop: CATSRDRGSEKLFF. Written as DNA, the CDR3 is TGTGCCACCAGCAGGGACAGGGGGAGTGAAAAACTGTTTTTT.

The chain uses TRBV20-1 and TRBJ1-1; perhaps TRBD1 as D (5 bases). The V end lost 3 bases, the J end lost 5 bases, and 16 bases lay between the germline ends. CDR1 is DFQATT and CDR2 is SNEGSKA in the germline V gene (reference sequence). The CDR3 is made up of 14 amino acids. CDR3 nucleotide sequence: TGCAGTGCTAGTCAGAAGGGGCTCTGGACTGAAGCTTTCTTT. Translating it yields CSASQKGLWTEAFF.

V gene TRBV12-3 or TRBV12-4 combines with J gene TRBJ2-5, with 7 bases identical to TRBD2. The CDR3 is 12 residues long. V shed 3 bases, J shed 5 bases, and the junction held 0 bases outside the gene matches. CDR3 amino acids: CASSFSGETQYF. For the CDR3, the DNA is TGTGCCAGCAGTTTTAGCGGGGAGACCCAGTACTTC.

This chain uses TRBV6-5 with TRBJ1-1; 8 bases agree with TRBD1. The V segment lost 2 bases and the J segment 2 bases; nucleotides outside the gene matches: 1. Germline V gene lookup returns CDR1 MNHEY and CDR2 SVGAGI. This CDR3 is built from 14 residues. The CDR3 loop reads CASSYGQGNTEAFF. Written as DNA, the CDR3 is TGTGCCAGCAGTTACGGACAGGGAAACACTGAAGCTTTCTTT.

This rearrangement joins TRBV7-8 to TRBJ2-3; TRBD1 matches 8 bases. Germline V lookup: CDR1 SGHVS, CDR2 FQNEAQ. V trimming: 4 bases; J trimming: 4 bases; junction bases outside the gene matches: 7. CDR3 size: 15 residues. Here the CDR3 reads CASSSDRGWSDTQYF. CDR3 nucleotides: TGTGCCAGCAGCTCTGACAGGGGTTGGTCAGATACGCAGTATTTT.

The chain recombines TRBV7-8 with TRBJ1-1; D may be TRBD1 (5 bases). Per germline, CDR1 SGHVS and CDR2 FQNEAQ. V was pared by 5 bases and J by 4 bases, with 14 bases between. The CDR3 is 14 amino acids. CDR3 region: CASSLSGGGTEAFF. The DNA of the CDR3 is TGTGCCAGCAGCCTAAGTGGGGGGGGCACTGAAGCTTTCTTT. The entire variable domain, with the rest obtained from reference TRBV7-8 and TRBJ1-1, is as follows: GAGVSQSPRYKVAKRGQDVALRCDPISGHVSLFWYQQALGQGPEFLTYFQNEAQLDKSGLPSDRFFAERPEGSVSTLKIQRTQQEDSAVYLCASSLSGGGTEAFFGQGTRLTVV.

The rearrangement links TRBV5-1 to TRBJ1-3; 8 bases map to TRBD1. J was trimmed by 4 bases and V by 4 bases; bases with no gene match: 13. Per germline, CDR1 SGHRS and CDR2 YFSETQ. The CDR3 is 17 amino acids. The CDR3: CASSKVDRGRSGNTIYF. CDR3 nucleotide sequence: TGCGCCAGCAGCAAAGTTGACAGGGGCCGCTCCGGAAACACCATATATTTT.

V and J are TRBV7-9 and TRBJ2-7; D gene uncertain. V lost 3 bases and J 0 bases, leaving 6 bases between the germline ends. The CDR3 sequence is 13 residues long. The V gene's germline CDR1 is SEHNR and CDR2 FQNEAQ (reference sequence). The DNA of the CDR3 is TGTGCCAGCAGCTTCGACTCCTCCTACGAGCAGTACTTC. It specifies CASSFDSSYEQYF.

J is TRBJ1-5 and V is TRBV19; D remains unclear. CDR1 LNHDA and CDR2 SQIVND come from the germline V gene (reference sequence). V shed 7 bases and J shed 6 bases, with 16 bases lying between them. The CDR3 runs to 14 residues. CDR3 in amino acids: CASTGLEVAQPQHF. CDR3 in DNA: TGTGCCAGTACCGGCTTGGAGGTTGCTCAGCCCCAGCATTTT.

This rearrangement joins TRBV6-2 or TRBV6-3 to TRBJ2-7, with D unclear. In germline, CDR1 is MNHEY, CDR2 SVGEGT. The CDR3 loop spans 13 amino acids. The V end was cut by 0 bases, the J end by 3 bases, with 6 bases between. The CDR3 bases are TGTGCCAGCAGTTACTCACTAAACTACGAGCAGTACTTC. Translation: CASSYSLNYEQYF.

The J gene is TRBJ1-5, the V gene TRBV10-3; the D is unclear. The germline V and J ends were trimmed by 6 bases and 3 bases, with 9 bases remaining between them. CDR3 length: 13 amino acids. The germline CDR1 and CDR2 sequences are ENHRY and SYGVKD. The CDR3 DNA is TGTGCCATCAGGCACAGTTTCAATCAGCCCCAGCATTTT. Residues: CAIRHSFNQPQHF.

This clone was recorded only once. The chain recombines TRBV30 with TRBJ2-7; D gene unclear. Trimming left V 2 bases short and J 3 bases short, with 5 bases between. This CDR3 region has 11 residues. The germline CDR1 and CDR2 sequences are GTSNPN and SVGIG (reference sequence). In nucleotides, the CDR3 is TGTGCCTGGAGTACCGGCTACGAGCAGTACTTC. Amino acids: CAWSTGYEQYF.

The chain uses TRBV11-1 and TRBJ2-1; D is unclear. The germline gives CDR1 SGHAT, CDR2 FQDESV (reference sequence). The V end lost 4 bases, the J end lost 5 bases, and 6 bases lay between the germline ends. The CDR3 is made up of 12 amino acids. CDR3 bases: TGTGCCAGCAGCTACAATAACAATGAGCAGTTCTTC. Translated: CASSYNNNEQFF. The full variable domain, in which reference TRBV11-1 and TRBJ2-1 provide the parts outside the CDR3, is EAEVAQSPRYKITEKSQAVAFWCDPISGHATLYWYRQILGQGPELLVQFQDESVVDDSQLPKDRFSAERLKGVDSTLKIQPAELGDSAMYLCASSYNNNEQFFGPGTRLTVL.